Below are 5 T cell receptor beta chains sequenced from a single sample in a study of T-cell memory formation after mild COVID-19 (dated by TCRdb to the early 2020s). The protocol used for the library was 5' RACE. Instrument used: Illumina NovaSeq 6000. Using fastp trimming at Q25 and MiXCR clonotype assembly, TCRdb reanalyzed the public sequencing data and kept in-frame beta chains. Identical CDR3 protein sequences are pooled into one entry, listed with their most common genes and DNA. The sample profile shows 190,000 or so distinct CDR3 sequences; under 12% of them were found once. The ten largest clones take up approximately 2.8% of the sample. The sequenced material came from PBMCs or a T cell subset sorted from them (not recorded which). Receptor source: a man between 18 and 35 years old who had mild COVID-19 (a few samples of this study predate the infection). The sample titles of this study are shuffled in the database, so cell type and time point are left out; the donor was told from shared clones.

The chain links TRBV12-3 or TRBV12-4 to TRBJ2-7; D perhaps matches TRBD2 (6 bases). The CDR3 runs to 14 residues. V lost 4 bases and J 4 bases, leaving 14 bases between the germline ends. The CDR3 coding sequence is TGTGCCAGCAGTTGTGGGACTGCTGCATACGAGCAGTACGTC. This encodes CASSCGTAAYEQYV.

This clonotype was observed a few times. V usage is TRBV27 and J usage is TRBJ2-2; no reliable D call. V was shortened by 2 bases and J by 1 base, with 8 bases between the two germline ends. CDR3 length: 15 residues. Germline CDR1 and CDR2: MNHEY and SMNVEV (reference sequence). The CDR3 sequence: CASSLMGMNTGELFF. As DNA, the CDR3 is TGTGCCAGCAGTTTAATGGGAATGAACACCGGGGAGCTGTTTTTT.

This clonotype occurred a few times. The chain combines TRBV14 with TRBJ2-3; perhaps D is TRBD1 or TRBD2 (6 bases each). V lost 0 bases to trimming and J lost 6 bases, with 13 bases between them. CDR3 length equals 15 residues. Germline-derived CDR1 and CDR2 are SGHDN and FVKESK. As DNA, the CDR3 is TGTGCCAGCAGCCAAGACTGGGGGGCTGTCGATACGCAGTATTTT. Encoded protein: CASSQDWGAVDTQYF.

In this sample, this clonotype turned up many times. The chain uses TRBV18 and TRBJ2-5, with a weak D call TRBD1 (6 bases). CDR1 KGHSH and CDR2 LQKENI come from the germline V gene. V was shortened by 3 bases and J by 4 bases, with 12 bases between the two germline ends. This CDR3 has 14 residues. The CDR3 DNA sequence: TGTGCCAGCTCACCGGGGGCAGGGAGAGAGACCCAGTACTTC. Encoded protein: CASSPGAGRETQYF.

This clonotype came up a few times. The chain employs TRBV20-1 and TRBJ2-1, with D perhaps TRBD1 or TRBD2 (6 bases each). The germline CDR1 and CDR2 sequences are DFQATT and SNEGSKA (reference sequence). With 0 bases removed from V and 6 bases from J, the gap between germline ends came to 15 bases. This CDR3 has 15 residues. CDR3 DNA: TGCAGTGCTAGAGATCGTAGGGGGGCCGGCAATGAGCAGTTCTTC. Translating it yields CSARDRRGAGNEQFF.